These T cell receptor beta chains were read from a single sample in a study of CD8 T cell repertoires and HIV-1 epitope variants. These receptors have no identified antigens. The repertoire was sequenced with immunoSEQ multiplex PCR; TCRdb's copy has only in-frame clones and lacks some. Of 5,000 to 6,000 clones detected, 64% appear once; the ten largest clones hold 35% to 55%. Sequencing input: cultured CD8+ T cells derived from PBMCs. The receptors were sampled from a male donor with HIV. CDR3s include the opening cysteine and the closing phenylalanine or tryptophan. A D gene is named only where the DNA matches it firmly. Clone size is not always given. Where it is, it says once, few, many or a class for expanded clones.

TRBV7-9	TRBJ2-1	TRBD2	NA	CASSLGASGTSYNEQFF	TGTGCCAGCAGCTTAGGGGCTAGCGGGACCTCCTACAATGAGCAGTTCTTC
TRBV28	TRBJ2-7	NA	NA	CANMGALSYEQYF	TGTGCCAACATGGGGGCATTGAGCTACGAGCAGTACTTC
TRBV7-8	TRBJ2-3	NA	NA	CASRGRAGTDTQYF	TGTGCCAGCAGAGGCAGGGCTGGCACAGATACGCAGTATTTT
TRBV7-9	TRBJ2-2	NA	medium-sized	CASSHIKGRDTGELFF	TGTGCCAGCAGCCACATTAAGGGGCGCGACACCGGGGAGCTGTTTTTT
TRBV4-1	TRBJ2-7	NA	few	CASSQPLNHEQYF	TGCGCCAGCAGCCAACCCCTGAACCACGAGCAGTACTTC
TRBV7-8	TRBJ2-6	NA	NA	CASSLVGLDFSGANVLTF	TGTGCCAGCAGCTTAGTGGGACTCGACTTCTCTGGGGCCAACGTCCTGACTTTC
TRBV4-3	TRBJ1-1	NA	NA	CASSQGSGGFYTEAFF	TGCGCCAGCAGCCAAGGGTCGGGTGGATTTTACACTGAAGCTTTCTTT
TRBV28	TRBJ2-7	NA	few	CASSYGPYEQYF	TGTGCCAGCAGCTATGGACCCTACGAGCAGTACTTC
TRBV11-2	TRBJ2-2	NA	NA	CASSLARKTGELFF	TGTGCCAGCAGCTTAGCCAGGAAAACCGGGGAGCTGTTTTTT
TRBV4-1	TRBJ1-2	TRBD1	NA	CASSQEVDRVIEGYTF	TGCGCCAGCAGCCAAGAGGTCGACAGGGTGATTGAGGGCTACACCTTC
TRBV5-6	TRBJ2-7	TRBD1	NA	CASSRGQSYEQYF	TGTGCCAGCAGCCGGGGACAGAGCTACGAGCAGTACTTC
TRBV10-3	TRBJ2-3	NA	NA	CAISERAADTQYF	TGTGCCATCAGTGAGAGGGCCGCAGATACGCAGTATTTT
TRBV4-2	TRBJ2-3	TRBD2	NA	CASRNLSGGTDTQYF	TGTGCCAGCCGAAACCTTAGCGGGGGGACAGATACGCAGTATTTT
TRBV6-5	TRBJ1-4	NA	NA	CASTHRGAANEKLFF	TGTGCCAGCACCCATCGGGGCGCGGCTAATGAAAAACTGTTTTTT
TRBV6-5	TRBJ2-7	NA	NA	CVSSSWTESYEQYF	TGTGTCAGCAGTTCCTGGACGGAATCCTACGAGCAGTACTTC
TRBV30	TRBJ2-7	NA	NA	CAWSAPPREQYF	TGTGCCTGGAGTGCACCCCCTAGGGAGCAGTACTTC
TRBV5-4	TRBJ1-6	TRBD1	NA	CASSSTRGSPLHF	TGTGCCAGCAGCTCTACCAGGGGGTCACCCCTCCACTTT
TRBV2	TRBJ2-3	TRBD2	NA	CASSVRTSGGSDTQYF	TGTGCCAGCAGTGTTCGGACTAGCGGGGGGTCAGATACGCAGTATTTT
TRBV2	TRBJ2-2	TRBD2	NA	CASSVGAGGRDTGELFF	TGTGCCAGCAGTGTAGGAGCGGGGGGGCGAGACACCGGGGAGCTGTTTTTT
TRBV5-4	TRBJ1-1	TRBD1	NA	CASSSGQGQNTEAFF	TGTGCCAGCAGCTCCGGACAGGGCCAGAACACTGAAGCTTTCTTT
TRBV7-9	TRBJ2-5	TRBD1	NA	CASSYDREIHQETQYF	TGTGCCAGCAGTTACGACAGGGAGATTCACCAAGAGACCCAGTACTTC
TRBV7-8	TRBJ2-7	NA	NA	CASSSGVRSYEQYF	TGTGCCAGCAGCTCAGGGGTGAGATCCTACGAGCAGTACTTC
TRBV4-2	TRBJ1-2	NA	NA	CASSQEAGMTPNYGYTF	TGTGCCAGCAGCCAAGAGGCAGGCATGACCCCAAACTATGGCTACACCTTC
TRBV5-4	TRBJ2-7	TRBD2	few	CASSLASGANYEQYF	TGTGCCAGCAGCTTGGCTAGCGGGGCTAACTACGAGCAGTACTTC
TRBV5-4	TRBJ2-7	NA	few	CASSLASYEQYF	TGTGCCAGCAGTCTGGCCTCCTACGAGCAGTACTTC
TRBV4-2	TRBJ2-7	TRBD1	NA	CASSQDLEQGTYEQYF	TGTGCCAGCAGCCAAGATCTAGAACAGGGGACCTACGAGCAGTACTTC
TRBV29-1	TRBJ2-1	TRBD2	NA	CSVAGLATHEQFF	TGCAGCGTAGCGGGACTAGCCACCCATGAGCAGTTCTTC
TRBV28	TRBJ1-3	NA	NA	CASSLVSSGNTIYF	TGTGCCAGCAGTTTGGTCAGCTCTGGAAACACCATATATTTT
TRBV5-4	TRBJ2-7	TRBD2	NA	CASSFSSGSYEQYF	TGTGCCAGCAGCTTTTCTAGCGGGAGTTACGAGCAGTACTTC
TRBV5-1	TRBJ2-7	TRBD1	NA	CASSPGQGAYEQYF	TGCGCCAGCAGCCCAGGGCAGGGGGCCTACGAGCAGTACTTC
TRBV6-6	TRBJ2-2	TRBD1	once	CASSPLDQGDVGELFF	TGTGCCAGCAGTCCCCTCGACCAGGGGGACGTCGGGGAGCTGTTTTTT
TRBV27	TRBJ1-5	NA	NA	CASRERGGQPQHF	TGTGCCAGCAGGGAGAGGGGGGGTCAGCCCCAGCATTTT
TRBV7-2	TRBJ1-2	TRBD1	NA	CASSPGTGLNSYGYTF	TGTGCCAGCAGCCCGGGGACAGGGCTGAATTCTTATGGCTACACCTTC
TRBV10-3	TRBJ1-1	NA	NA	CAITLDGNTEAFF	TGTGCCATCACTTTGGACGGAAACACTGAAGCTTTCTTT
TRBV12-5	TRBJ2-5	NA	NA	CASGSTSDSTQETQYF	TGTGCTAGTGGTTCCACCTCCGACAGTACCCAAGAGACCCAGTACTTC
TRBV5-4	TRBJ2-1	TRBD1	NA	CASSLVVGGTGNEQFF	TGTGCCAGCAGCTTGGTTGTTGGCGGGACAGGCAATGAGCAGTTCTTC
TRBV9	TRBJ2-7	NA	once	CASSVGADSYEQYF	TGTGCCAGCAGCGTAGGTGCAGACTCCTACGAGCAGTACTTC
TRBV28	TRBJ2-2	NA	once	CASSLFRGGDTGELFF	TGTGCCAGCAGTTTATTCCGGGGCGGCGACACCGGGGAGCTGTTTTTT